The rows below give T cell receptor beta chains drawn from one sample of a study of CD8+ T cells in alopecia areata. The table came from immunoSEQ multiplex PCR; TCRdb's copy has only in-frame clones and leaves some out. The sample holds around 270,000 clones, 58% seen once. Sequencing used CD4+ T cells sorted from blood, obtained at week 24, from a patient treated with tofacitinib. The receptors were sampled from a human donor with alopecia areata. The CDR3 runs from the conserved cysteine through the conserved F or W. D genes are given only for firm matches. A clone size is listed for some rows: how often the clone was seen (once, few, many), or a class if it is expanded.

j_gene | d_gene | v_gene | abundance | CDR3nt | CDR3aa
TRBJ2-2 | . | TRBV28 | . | TGTGCCAGCAGTTCCCCTCTGGGCAAGCCCCCCCCATCCGGGGAGCTGTTTTTT | CASSSPLGKPPPSGELFF
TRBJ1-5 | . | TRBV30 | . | TGTGCCTGGAGCTACGGGACATCTTATAGCAATCAGCCCCAGCATTTT | CAWSYGTSYSNQPQHF
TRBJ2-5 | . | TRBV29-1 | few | TGCAGCGTTGAAATGAACATCGGAGAGACCCAGTACTTC | CSVEMNIGETQYF
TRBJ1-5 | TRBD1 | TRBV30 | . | TGTGCCGGTACAGGGGGCTTACACAATCAGCCCCAGCATTTT | CAGTGGLHNQPQHF
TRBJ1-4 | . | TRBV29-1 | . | TGCAGCGCCCGATCGACCTGGCAGGGTGAAAGTGAAAAACTGTTTTTT | CSARSTWQGESEKLFF
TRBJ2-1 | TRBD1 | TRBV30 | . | TGTGCCTGGAGTTTGACAGGGCGCGGTGAGCAGTTCTTC | CAWSLTGRGEQFF
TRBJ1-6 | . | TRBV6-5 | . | TGTGCCAGCAGTTTACGCGGTTCACCCCTCCACTTT | CASSLRGSPLHF
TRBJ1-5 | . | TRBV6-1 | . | TGTGCCAGCAGTGAAAGGGAACGACAGCCCCAGCATTTT | CASSERERQPQHF
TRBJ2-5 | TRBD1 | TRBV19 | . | TGTGCCACCAGACAGGGGGGAGGTGAGACCCAGTACTTC | CATRQGGGETQYF
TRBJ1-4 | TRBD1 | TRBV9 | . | TGTGCCAGCAGCGAGGGGACAGGGGGCGCGAATGAAAAACTGTTTTTT | CASSEGTGGANEKLFF
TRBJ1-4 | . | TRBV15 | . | TGTGCCACCAGCAGAGGAGGGAGTGAAAAACTGTTTTTT | CATSRGGSEKLFF
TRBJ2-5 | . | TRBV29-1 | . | TGCAGCGTTGGCTTAAGGTTAGGAGAGACCCAGTACTTC | CSVGLRLGETQYF
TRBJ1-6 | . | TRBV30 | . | TGTGCCTGGAGATCACAGAATTCACCCCTCCACTTT | CAWRSQNSPLHF
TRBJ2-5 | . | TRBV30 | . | TGTGCCTGGAGTGGACTTGAGACCCAGTACTTC | CAWSGLETQYF